This is a list of T cell receptor beta chains from one sample in a study of T cells after yellow fever vaccination. TCRdb redid the calling of the 5' RACE reads with MiXCR, one entry per CDR3 protein. The sample contains a few hundred thousand distinct CDR3 sequences, approximately 4.3% of which appear only once. Source: PBMCs, taken 15 days after the yellow fever booster vaccination. These receptors were obtained from a man between 18 and 35 years old who received the YFV17D yellow fever vaccine. CDR3s include the opening cysteine and the closing phenylalanine or tryptophan. A D gene is named only where the DNA matches it firmly. The size entry is marked missing in some rows and otherwise reads once, few, many or a size class.

d_gene,abundance,v_gene,j_gene,CDR3nt,CDR3aa
-,many,TRBV5-6,TRBJ2-5,TGTGCCAGCAGCTTGGACGGCCAGCTACAGACCCAGTACTTC,CASSLDGQLQTQYF
TRBD1,many,TRBV7-6,TRBJ1-6,TGTGCCAGCAGCTTGGGGACAGGGGGTTTTTCACCCCTCCACTTT,CASSLGTGGFSPLHF
TRBD1,-,TRBV28,TRBJ1-6,TGTGCCAGCAGGCATCACCTCAACAGGGGAAAGGAGAATTCACCCCTCCACTTT,CASRHHLNRGKENSPLHF
-,-,TRBV20-1,TRBJ1-1,TGCAGTGCCTCCGACCCACGTTACACTGAAGCTTTCTTT,CSASDPRYTEAFF
TRBD1,-,TRBV6-6,TRBJ2-7,TGTGCCAGCAGGTCCACCGGGACAGGGGTCTACGAGCAGTACTTC,CASRSTGTGVYEQYF
-,few,TRBV20-1,TRBJ2-1,TGCAGTGCTAGAGTAGTGGCGGCAAATGAGCAGTTCTTC,CSARVVAANEQFF
-,many,TRBV5-1,TRBJ2-1,TGCGCCAGCAGCTTGGCCTACGAGACAGGCGGGGGGCAGTTCTTC,CASSLAYETGGGQFF
TRBD1,-,TRBV7-8,TRBJ2-5,TGTGCCAGCAGCAACATCGGACAGGGCCAAGAGACCCAGTACTTC,CASSNIGQGQETQYF
-,-,TRBV30,TRBJ2-5,TGTGCCTGGAGTGTAGGGGGGCGGGAGACCCAGTACTTC,CAWSVGGRETQYF
-,-,TRBV6-2/TRBV6-3,TRBJ2-5,TGTGCCAGCAGTTACGGGTTAGGGGTTAGGGGAGAGACCCAGTACTTC,CASSYGLGVRGETQYF
TRBD2,-,TRBV5-1,TRBJ2-5,TGCGCCAGCAGCTGGACTAGCGGGGAGGGAGAGACCCAGTATTTC,CASSWTSGEGETQYF
TRBD1,many,TRBV4-3,TRBJ2-3,TGCGCCAGCAGCCAAGAATGGACAGGGTACACAGATACGCAGTATTTT,CASSQEWTGYTDTQYF
-,few,TRBV7-2,TRBJ1-6,TGTGCCAGCAGCTTTTGGGGGGCCTATAATTCACCCCTCCACTTT,CASSFWGAYNSPLHF
TRBD1,many,TRBV6-2/TRBV6-3,TRBJ2-7,TGTGCCAGCAGTGTGGGACAGGCCTACGAGCAGTACTTC,CASSVGQAYEQYF
-,few,TRBV7-2,TRBJ1-2,TGTGCCAGCAGCTTAAACAGGGACTATGGCTACACCTTC,CASSLNRDYGYTF
-,many,TRBV5-1,TRBJ2-1,TGCGCCAGCAGCCCCGGGACATACAGCTCCTACAATGAGCAGTTCTTC,CASSPGTYSSYNEQFF
-,-,TRBV5-1,TRBJ1-1,TGCGCCAGCAGCTTGGTGTCCGGAGCCACTGAAGCTTTCTTT,CASSLVSGATEAFF
-,many,TRBV11-2,TRBJ2-5,TGTGCCAGCAGCTTACCACTCTCCCAAGAGACCCAGTACTTC,CASSLPLSQETQYF
-,few,TRBV11-2,TRBJ2-7,TGTGCCAGCACCCTTGACAGGGAGCAGTACTTC,CASTLDREQYF
-,-,TRBV29-1,TRBJ1-1,TGCACCGTGCGGGGGGCCGGCACTGAAGCTTTCTTT,CTVRGAGTEAFF
-,many,TRBV6-5,TRBJ1-1,TGTGCCAGCAGTTACTCTGGTCCCTACACTGAAGCTTTCTTT,CASSYSGPYTEAFF
TRBD1,-,TRBV7-2,TRBJ1-5,TGTGCCAGCAGCACGGGACAGGGGGTTTGGCAGCCCCAGCATTTT,CASSTGQGVWQPQHF
TRBD2,-,TRBV27,TRBJ2-1,TGTGCCAGCAGCCCTGCGGGAGGGGGTCGAGGGAATGAGCAGTTCTTC,CASSPAGGGRGNEQFF
-,many,TRBV20-1,TRBJ2-7,TGCAGTGCTAGGGATAACAGACCCTACGAGCAGTACTTC,CSARDNRPYEQYF
TRBD2,many,TRBV3-1,TRBJ2-5,TGTGCCAGCAGCCATGGAATTATCGGGACTAGCGGGGGGAAGGAGACCCAGTACTTC,CASSHGIIGTSGGKETQYF
TRBD1,-,TRBV12-3/TRBV12-4,TRBJ1-5,TGTGCCAGCAGTATCGGTGGACAGGGGGGTCAGCCCCAGCATTTT,CASSIGGQGGQPQHF
-,many,TRBV7-3,TRBJ2-5,TGTGCCAGCAGGTCGGGCTCGGAGACCCAGTACTTC,CASRSGSETQYF
-,-,TRBV6-1,TRBJ2-4,TGTGCCAGCAGTGGGGGCACGGACAGCTCCAAAAACATTCAGTACTTC,CASSGGTDSSKNIQYF
-,few,TRBV7-2,TRBJ1-2,TGTGCCAGCAGCTTACCAGGATTCGAAGGCTACACCTTC,CASSLPGFEGYTF
-,-,TRBV7-2,TRBJ2-6,TGTGCCAGCAGCCCCCTCCCCTCTGGGGACTACGTCCTGACTTTC,CASSPLPSGDYVLTF
-,few,TRBV27,TRBJ2-5,TGTGCCAGCAGCCAGGGGGGATCGGAGACCCAGTACTTC,CASSQGGSETQYF
-,many,TRBV4-3,TRBJ2-1,TGCGCCAGCAGCCAAGAGAAGGGGGCCTACAATGAGCAGTTCTTC,CASSQEKGAYNEQFF
TRBD2,few,TRBV4-3,TRBJ2-3,TGCGCCAGCAGCCAAGAGTCGGGACTAGCGGCCACAGATACGCAGTATTTT,CASSQESGLAATDTQYF
TRBD2,few,TRBV7-2,TRBJ2-1,TGTGCCAGCAGCTTAGATCTAGCGGGGGCCTGGCGAGAGCAGTTCTTC,CASSLDLAGAWREQFF
-,many,TRBV4-3,TRBJ1-1,TGCGCCAGCAGCCAAGTTGACGAATTGAACACTGAAGCTTTCTTT,CASSQVDELNTEAFF
-,many,TRBV5-1,TRBJ1-2,TGCGCCAGCAGCCAGGAAGTATCAGGGGTTGGCTACACCTTC,CASSQEVSGVGYTF
-,-,TRBV4-1,TRBJ1-2,TGCGCCAGCAGCCAAGATCAGTTTCCGGGGATTGCTGGCTACACCTTC,CASSQDQFPGIAGYTF
-,many,TRBV18,TRBJ2-1,TGTGCCAGCTCACCACCAGCCCAAGGGGGTGAGCAGTTCTTC,CASSPPAQGGEQFF